The 32 T cell receptor beta chains below come from one sample, sequenced in a study of identifying expanded T cells in peripheral blood. The protocol was immunoSEQ multiplex PCR, while the TCRdb copy is restricted to in-frame clones and leaves out a portion. Seen here are tens of thousands of clones, around nine tenths observed once, and the top ten hold around 20%. Sequencing was performed on blood. The receptors were gathered from a person between 18 and 69 years old in good health.

V usage is TRBV5-1 and J usage is TRBJ2-7, with 9 positions matching TRBD1. Germline V gene sequence: CDR1 SGHRS, CDR2 YFSETQ. The trim removed 4 bases at V and 0 bases at J, leaving 5 bases unmatched. This CDR3 spans 15 amino acids. The CDR3 DNA reads TGCGCCAGCAGCGTGGGACAGGGAAGCTCCTACGAGCAGTACTTC. It encodes CASSVGQGSSYEQYF.

The chain employs TRBV5-6 and TRBJ1-1; no reliable D call. The germline CDR1 and CDR2 sequences are SGHDT and YYEEEE. The V and J ends lost 0 bases and 1 base respectively, with 16 bases between them. The CDR3 has 17 residues. Here the CDR3 reads CASSLGGVIRGNTEAFF. The CDR3, as DNA: TGTGCCAGCAGCTTGGGCGGAGTGATACGGGGGAACACTGAAGCTTTCTTT.

This chain connects TRBV18 to TRBJ1-2; TRBD1 agrees at 7 bases. V lost 3 bases to trimming and J lost 6 bases; unmatched junction nucleotides: 7. Germline loops: CDR1 KGHSH, CDR2 LQKENI. This CDR3 contains 14 residues. CDR3 bases: TGTGCCAGCTCACCCGAGACAGGGTCCGATGGCTACACCTTC. This encodes CASSPETGSDGYTF.

The chain employs TRBV7-8 and TRBJ2-7; D may be TRBD1 or TRBD2 (5 bases each). This CDR3 is built from 15 residues. The V end lost 5 bases, the J end lost 4 bases, and 18 bases lay between the germline ends. Germline V gene sequence: CDR1 SGHVS, CDR2 FQNEAQ. The DNA for the CDR3 is TGTGCCAGCAGCCCCCGGGGCGTCACTCTGTACGAGCAGTACTTC. Translated, it gives CASSPRGVTLYEQYF.

The gene calls are TRBV6-6 and TRBJ2-2; TRBD1 aligns across 7 bases. After removal of 7 bases from V and 6 bases from J, the junction contained 5 bases not matched to a gene. CDR1 and CDR2 from the germline V gene are MNHNY and SVGAGI (reference sequence). The CDR3 spans 13 residues. In DNA, the CDR3 is TGTGCCAGCATCGACAGGGTACCCGGGGAGCTGTTTTTT. Protein product: CASIDRVPGELFF.

The V and J genes are TRBV10-3 and TRBJ1-4; a weak D match, TRBD1 (5 bases). Trimming stripped 5 bases from V and 5 bases from J, with 18 bases between. The germline CDR1 and CDR2 sequences are ENHRY and SYGVKD. The CDR3 sequence is 16 residues long. The CDR3 loop is CAISSGRGRGNEKLFF. The CDR3, as DNA: TGTGCCATCAGTAGCGGACGGGGGAGGGGAAATGAAAAACTGTTTTTT.

The chain has TRBV10-3 and TRBJ2-5; D is uncertain. CDR1 ENHRY and CDR2 SYGVKD come from the germline V gene. V was cut by 7 bases and J by 0 bases, with 9 bases left in between. This CDR3 spans 13 amino acids. The CDR3 sequence is CAIKSAYQETQYF. As DNA, the CDR3 is TGTGCCATCAAGTCAGCGTACCAAGAGACCCAGTACTTC.

Notes on this clone: At one boundary the junction diverges from the germline segment, which might be a read error. The chain carries TRBV23-1 and TRBJ2-1, with D perhaps matching TRBD2 (6 bases). TRBV23-1 is filed as an ORF, its function uncertain. The CDR3 has 21 amino acids. CDR3 residues: CASTQKPRQKGLGGTYNEQFF. The CDR3 coding sequence is TGCGCCAGCACTCAAAAGCCCAGGCAGAAAGGTCTGGGGGGAACCTACAATGAGCAGTTCTTC.

The rearrangement links TRBV6-5 to TRBJ1-2; possibly TRBD1 for D (6 bases). Between the trimmed V and J ends, which lost 5 bases and 5 bases, there was a span of 15 bases. Germline-derived CDR1 and CDR2 are MNHEY and SVGAGI. The CDR3 has 14 residues. The CDR3 sequence: CASSEGGERYGYTF. CDR3 nucleotide sequence: TGTGCCAGCAGTGAGGGGGGCGAGAGGTATGGCTACACCTTC.

The V gene is TRBV25-1, the J gene TRBJ1-6, with D possibly TRBD1 on 5 matching bases. The CDR3 extends over 16 amino acids. V lost 4 bases and J lost 4, with 14 bases in between. Germline loops: CDR1 MGHDK, CDR2 SYGVNS. CDR3 region: CASSGGGTSYNSPLHF. CDR3 DNA: TGTGCCAGCAGTGGGGGTGGGACGTCTTATAATTCACCCCTCCACTTT.

This clone was recorded once. This CDR3 reads CASSSRTSGAETQYF. Here the CDR3 DNA reads TGTGCCAGCAGCTCACGGACTAGCGGGGCCGAGACCCAGTACTTC. The J gene is TRBJ2-5, the V gene TRBV5-4, with 12 positions matching TRBD2. The CDR3 has 15 residues. CDR1 and CDR2 (germline): SGHNT, YYREEE (reference sequence). The ends lost 3 bases at V and 5 bases at J; junction bases unmatched: 5. The whole variable domain, filled in from reference TRBV5-4 and TRBJ2-5, reads ETGVTQSPTHLIKTRGQQVTLRCSSQSGHNTVSWYQQALGQGPQFIFQYYREEENGRGNFPPRFSGLQFPNYSSELNVNALELDDSALYLCASSSRTSGAETQYFGPGTRLLVL.

The chain carries TRBV6-5 and TRBJ2-3; the D gene is possibly TRBD2 (5 bases). CDR1 and CDR2 from the germline V gene are MNHEY and SVGAGI. The CDR3 is 14 residues long. V dropped 6 bases and J dropped 2 bases, with 12 bases sitting between them. CDR3 amino acids: CASSITAVTDTQYF. The CDR3 DNA reads TGTGCCAGCAGCATTACAGCGGTCACAGATACGCAGTATTTT.

The chain couples TRBV7-8 to TRBJ1-3; TRBD1 matches 7 bases. The germline V gene has CDR1 SGHVS and CDR2 FQNEAQ. Trimming cost V 5 bases and J 2 bases; bases outside gene matches: 3. The CDR3 covers 14 residues. The CDR3 is CASSPGQAGNTIYF. CDR3 DNA: TGTGCCAGCAGCCCCGGACAGGCTGGAAACACCATATATTTT.

This rearrangement joins TRBV7-6 to TRBJ2-5, with 7 bases fitting TRBD2. The CDR3 has 14 amino acids. Germline-derived CDR1 and CDR2 are SGHVS and FNYEAQ. V trimming: 0 bases; J trimming: 3 bases; junction bases outside the gene matches: 1. CDR3 bases: TGTGCCAGCAGCTTAGCGGGGGGGGAAGAGACCCAGTACTTC. This codes for CASSLAGGEETQYF.

The chain carries TRBV27 and TRBJ2-7; D is uncertain. The CDR3 contains 15 residues. The V gene lost 4 bases and the J gene lost 1 base, with 14 bases spanning the gap. Germline V gene lookup returns CDR1 MNHEY and CDR2 SMNVEV (reference sequence). CDR3 in amino acids: CASSSIPAGSYEQYF. CDR3 nucleotides: TGTGCCAGCAGTTCCATCCCGGCAGGTTCCTACGAGCAGTACTTC.

The V gene is TRBV11-3, the J gene TRBJ2-1; maybe TRBD2 (6 bases). Deletions cut 4 bases from V and 3 bases from J, with 10 bases between. The CDR3 contains 14 residues. Per germline, CDR1 SGHNT and CDR2 YENEEA. CDR3: CASSSGGNYNEQFF. The DNA of the CDR3 is TGTGCCAGCAGCTCCGGGGGAAACTACAATGAGCAGTTCTTC. The entire variable domain, with the rest obtained from reference TRBV11-3 and TRBJ2-1, is as follows: EAGVVQSPRYKIIEKKQPVAFWCNPISGHNTLYWYLQNLGQGPELLIRYENEEAVDDSQLPKDRFSAERLKGVDSTLKIQPAELGDSAVYLCASSSGGNYNEQFFGPGTRLTVL.

V gene TRBV4-3 combines with J gene TRBJ2-2, with TRBD1 identical over 10 bases. This CDR3 contains 16 residues. Trimming cost V 0 bases and J 6 bases; bases outside gene matches: 4. Germline loops: CDR1 LGHNA, CDR2 YSLEER. Here the CDR3 DNA reads TGCGCCAGCAGCCAAGATTCGGACAGGGGGGCCGGGGAGCTGTTTTTT. This translates into CASSQDSDRGAGELFF.

V is TRBV6-6 and J is TRBJ1-5; weak D call: TRBD1 (5 bases). V was cut by 0 bases and J by 0 bases, with 9 bases left in between. The CDR3 has 16 amino acids. Germline loops: CDR1 MNHNY, CDR2 SVGAGI (reference sequence). The CDR3 DNA follows: TGTGCCAGCAGTTACTCGATGGGGCATAGCAATCAGCCCCAGCATTTT. Translated: CASSYSMGHSNQPQHF.

This clone was counted a single time. The rearrangement joins TRBV2 to TRBJ2-3; D is undetermined. V gave up 1 base and J gave up 4 bases, with 9 bases separating them. The CDR3 is 14 amino acids. Germline lookup yields CDR1 SNHLY and CDR2 FYNNEI. DNA of the CDR3: TGTGCCAGCAGTGAAGGGTGGTCACCAGATACGCAGTATTTT. Encoded protein: CASSEGWSPDTQYF.

In DNA, the CDR3 is TGTGCCAGCAGTTCCATGGGGCCCATGAACACTGAAGCTTTCTTT. Translation: CASSSMGPMNTEAFF. The rearrangement uses TRBV7-6 and TRBJ1-1, with a weak D call TRBD1 (5 bases). The CDR3 has 15 residues. Germline lookup yields CDR1 SGHVS and CDR2 FNYEAQ. V lost 6 bases and J lost 0, with 14 bases in between.

The V call is TRBV28, the J call TRBJ1-5, with a weak D call TRBD1 (6 bases). Trimming shortened V by 6 bases and J by 5 bases, and 17 bases separated the two germline ends. Germline V lookup: CDR1 MDHEN, CDR2 SYDVKM. The CDR3 sequence is 15 residues long. The CDR3 DNA is TGTGCCAGCAGCTTAGGCGGCAGGGGCGATCAGCCCCAGCATTTT. Residues: CASSLGGRGDQPQHF. Supplemented by reference TRBV28 and TRBJ1-5, the full variable domain reads DVKVTQSSRYLVKRTGEKVFLECVQDMDHENMFWYRQDPGLGLRLIYFSYDVKMKEKGDIPEGYSVSREKKERFSLILESASTNQTSMYLCASSLGGRGDQPQHFGDGTRLSIL.

The chain links TRBV18 to TRBJ1-1; 7 bases line up with TRBD1. Germline V gene data show CDR1 as KGHSH and CDR2 as LQKENI. V shed 2 bases and J 6 bases; nucleotides not matched to a gene: 6. CDR3 length: 14 residues. CDR3 loop: CASSPSTGEAEAFF. CDR3 coding DNA: TGTGCCAGCTCACCATCCACAGGGGAAGCTGAAGCTTTCTTT.

This chain links TRBV5-4 with TRBJ2-3, with 7 bases identical to TRBD1. CDR1 is SGHNT and CDR2 is YYREEE in the germline V gene (reference sequence). The CDR3 length is 14 residues. V shed 4 bases and J 1 base; nucleotides not matched to a gene: 3. The CDR3 protein is CASSRGQGTDTQYF. The CDR3 bases are TGTGCCAGCAGCCGCGGACAGGGCACAGATACGCAGTATTTT.

The CDR3 DNA reads as TGTGCCAGCAGCCCAGGGCCGACAGGGAGGAACACTGAAGCTTTCTTT. Translation gives CASSPGPTGRNTEAFF. The rearrangement links TRBV7-2 to TRBJ1-1, with 7 nucleotides matching TRBD1. This CDR3 comprises 16 residues. The V gene end was trimmed by 5 bases and the J gene end by 1 base; junction bases not matched to a gene: 10. The germline V gene has CDR1 SGHTA and CDR2 FQGNSA. The variable domain in full, with the rest retrieved from reference TRBV7-2 and TRBJ1-1, is GAGVSQSPSNKVTEKGKDVELRCDPISGHTALYWYRQSLGQGLEFLIYFQGNSAPDKSGLPSDRFSAERTGGSVSTLTIQRTQQEDSAVYLCASSPGPTGRNTEAFFGQGTRLTVV.

The chain links TRBV10-2 to TRBJ2-7, with D possibly matching TRBD2 (5 bases). Germline V gene data show CDR1 as WSHSY and CDR2 as SAAADI. This CDR3 spans 14 amino acids. V was trimmed by 5 bases and J by 2 bases, leaving 13 bases between them. The CDR3 DNA follows: TGCGCCAGCAGTCCCTTAGCGCGAACCTACGAGCAGTACTTC. Its translation: CASSPLARTYEQYF.

The rearrangement joins TRBV11-2 to TRBJ1-4; TRBD1 matches 9 bases. The V segment lost 5 bases and the J segment 7 bases; nucleotides outside the gene matches: 8. The CDR3 sequence is 15 residues long. Looked up from germline, CDR1 is SGHAT and CDR2 is FQNNGV. The CDR3 spells CASSRYGTGREKLFF. The CDR3, as DNA: TGTGCCAGCAGCCGATACGGGACAGGGCGTGAAAAACTGTTTTTT.

V usage is TRBV5-1 and J usage is TRBJ2-4, with TRBD1 as a possible D gene (6 bases). The CDR3 runs 14 residues. The germline CDR1 and CDR2 sequences are SGHRS and YFSETQ. Trimming took 4 bases from V and 6 from J, leaving 14 bases between them. The CDR3 sequence is CASSLAGAGNIQYF. CDR3 bases: TGCGCCAGCAGCCTCGCAGGGGCGGGAAACATTCAGTACTTC.

The genes are TRBV7-6 and TRBJ1-1; D remains unclear. CDR1 and CDR2 from the germline V gene are SGHVS and FNYEAQ. V was pared by 1 base and J by 7 bases, with 13 bases between. There are 14 residues in the CDR3. The CDR3 DNA reads as TGTGCCAGCAGCTTAGGGAGGGAAGGTGGTGAAGCTTTCTTT. Protein product: CASSLGREGGEAFF.

J is TRBJ2-2 and V is TRBV4-3; 9 nucleotides match TRBD2. The CDR3 has 18 amino acids. CDR1 is LGHNA and CDR2 is YSLEER in the germline V gene. The V segment lost 1 base and the J segment 4 bases; nucleotides outside the gene matches: 10. CDR3 loop: CASSQVVRLAGRTGELFF. The CDR3 nucleotides read TGCGCCAGCAGCCAAGTGGTGAGGCTAGCGGGGCGCACCGGGGAGCTGTTTTTT.

The CDR3 DNA reads as TGTGCCAGCAGTTTATCGGCCCCAGCCCTCCCTAATTCACCCCTCCACTTT. Translating it yields CASSLSAPALPNSPLHF. This chain links TRBV27 with TRBJ1-6, with D unresolved. With 0 bases removed from V and 6 bases from J, the gap between germline ends came to 15 bases. Germline assignment: CDR1 MNHEY and CDR2 SMNVEV (reference sequence). This CDR3 has 17 amino acids.

The J gene is TRBJ2-2, the V gene TRBV7-9; D is unclear. Germline V gene data show CDR1 as SEHNR and CDR2 as FQNEAQ (reference sequence). The CDR3 is made up of 15 amino acids. V was clipped by 2 bases and J by 1 base, with 8 bases between them. The CDR3 nucleotides are TGTGCCAGCAGCTTACGACACCTGAACACCGGGGAGCTGTTTTTT. The encoded protein is CASSLRHLNTGELFF.

The chain's CDR3 is CASSLAGQGYTF. The CDR3 nucleotides read TGTGCCAGCAGCTTAGCGGGACAGGGGTACACCTTC. The gene calls are TRBV7-9 and TRBJ1-2, with TRBD1 matching 10 bases. Per germline, CDR1 SEHNR and CDR2 FQNEAQ (reference sequence). The CDR3 spans 12 residues. The J segment lost 11 bases and the V segment lost 0 bases, leaving 0 bases of the junction unmatched.